A single sample gave rise to the 12 T cell receptor beta chains below, sequenced in a study of blood T cell repertoires in COVID-19. The method was immunoSEQ multiplex PCR; TCRdb's version includes in-frame clones alone and lacks a portion of them. The sample shows about 98,000 clones, roughly 82% of them seen only once. Specimen: peripheral blood. Every receptor here comes from a man older than 75 with acute or convalescent COVID-19.

The V call is TRBV30, the J call TRBJ2-1; tentatively, D is TRBD1 (5 bases). The CDR3 is 13 residues long. V lost 1 base to trimming and J lost 8 bases, with 12 bases between them. Germline V gene data show CDR1 as GTSNPN and CDR2 as SVGIG (reference sequence). Written as DNA, the CDR3 is TGTGCCTGGAGTGGGCAGGGTACCGATGAGCAGTTCTTC. It encodes CAWSGQGTDEQFF.

The J gene is TRBJ1-2, the V gene TRBV3-1 (or the pseudogene TRBV3-2); maybe TRBD1 (6 bases). Looked up from germline, CDR1 is LGHDT and CDR2 is YNNKEL (reference sequence). V dropped 8 bases and J dropped 7 bases, with 14 bases sitting between them. There are 12 residues in the CDR3. Written as DNA, the CDR3 is TGTGCCAGCGGGAGGGGGAACGCTGGCTACACCTTC. Protein sequence: CASGRGNAGYTF.

This clone was detected only a few times. This chain connects TRBV18 to TRBJ2-7; 8 nucleotides line up with TRBD1. V shed 3 bases and J 5 bases; nucleotides not matched to a gene: 3. Germline CDR1 KGHSH, CDR2 LQKENI. CDR3 size: 13 residues. CDR3 coding DNA: TGTGCCAGCTCACCCACGACAGGGGACGAGCAGTACTTC. Protein: CASSPTTGDEQYF.

This rearrangement joins TRBV12-3 or TRBV12-4 to TRBJ2-3, with D possibly TRBD1 on 5 matching bases. This CDR3 contains 13 residues. Trimming left V 8 bases short and J 2 bases short, with 11 bases between. DNA of the CDR3: TGTGCCAGCGGTGTAGGGGCCACAGATACGCAGTATTTT. The encoded protein is CASGVGATDTQYF.

This chain connects TRBV27 to TRBJ2-3, with TRBD2 matching over 7 bases. This CDR3 is 16 amino acids long. The J segment lost 1 base and the V segment lost 2 bases, leaving 6 bases of the junction unmatched. CDR1 and CDR2 (germline): MNHEY, SMNVEV (reference sequence). The CDR3 loop reads CASSLLAGAGTDTQYF. In DNA, the CDR3 is TGTGCCAGCAGTTTACTGGCGGGAGCGGGCACAGATACGCAGTATTTT.

The genes are TRBV19 and TRBJ1-6; TRBD1 aligns across 8 bases. This CDR3 has 14 residues. J lost 5 bases, V lost 7 bases, and 4 bases had no gene match. Germline assignment: CDR1 LNHDA and CDR2 SQIVND (reference sequence). In nucleotides, the CDR3 is TGTGCCAGTAACGACAGGGGCAATAATTCACCCCTCCACTTT. This codes for CASNDRGNNSPLHF.

The chain couples TRBV4-3 to TRBJ2-7, with 9 nucleotides matching TRBD1. Germline V gene lookup returns CDR1 LGHNA and CDR2 YSLEER. The V and J ends lost 0 bases and 6 bases, in that order; junction bases with no gene match: 3. The CDR3 is 14 amino acids. Here the CDR3 DNA reads TGCGCCAGCAGCCAAGAGGACAGGGGAGGCGAGCAGTACTTC. Amino acid sequence: CASSQEDRGGEQYF.

This chain connects TRBV6-5 to TRBJ2-3; no firm D call. Deletions cut 0 bases from V and 0 bases from J, with 7 bases between. Germline V gene sequence: CDR1 MNHEY, CDR2 SVGAGI. The CDR3 covers 15 residues. The CDR3 sequence: CASSYSQTSTDTQYF. The CDR3 nucleotides are TGTGCCAGCAGTTACTCCCAGACTAGCACAGATACGCAGTATTTT.

This chain connects TRBV12-3 or TRBV12-4 to TRBJ1-2; no clear D gene. The germline V and J ends were trimmed by 5 bases and 8 bases, with 15 bases remaining between them. The CDR3 is 13 residues long. Here the CDR3 reads CASSPRPPVGYTF. The CDR3 DNA sequence: TGTGCCAGCAGTCCCCGCCCCCCGGTGGGCTACACCTTC.

This clone was detected once. This rearrangement joins TRBV5-5 to TRBJ1-1; TRBD1 matches 9 bases. Germline CDR1 and CDR2: SGHKS and YYEKEE (reference sequence). Trimming cost V 9 bases and J 1 base; bases outside gene matches: 19. The CDR3 runs 18 residues. CDR3 protein: CATGEVFRDRVRNTEAFF. CDR3 sequence (DNA): TGTGCCACCGGGGAGGTGTTCCGGGACAGGGTTCGGAACACTGAAGCTTTCTTT.

The genes are TRBV2 and TRBJ2-1; unclear D gene. Trimming removed 4 bases from V and 6 bases from J, with 13 bases in between. Germline CDR1 reads SNHLY; CDR2 reads FYNNEI. CDR3 length: 14 residues. The CDR3 protein is CASSGTKNGNEQFF. CDR3 bases: TGTGCCAGCAGTGGTACAAAAAATGGCAATGAGCAGTTCTTC.

The V gene is TRBV19, the J gene TRBJ2-7; possibly TRBD1 for D (6 bases). Germline V gives CDR1 LNHDA, CDR2 SQIVND (reference sequence). This CDR3 comprises 14 residues. V was pared by 8 bases and J by 2 bases, with 16 bases between. This CDR3 is CASEARGPPYEQYF. The CDR3 coding sequence is TGTGCCAGTGAGGCCAGGGGCCCCCCCTACGAGCAGTACTTC.